One and the same sample provided the 32 T cell receptor beta chains below, sequenced in a study of CD8 T cells in Susac syndrome. RNA was extracted with the RNeasy kit, and a quantity of about 0.45 to 1 ug was reverse transcribed using random hexamers. From the immunoSEQ multiplex PCR reads, TCRdb called clonotypes with MiXCR, one entry per CDR3 protein. This sample has over 350,000 distinct CDR3 sequences, with around 85% found just once. The sequencing sample was made of CD8+ T cells from PBMCs. The receptor set was obtained from a human donor with multiple sclerosis.

The sample holds a few counts of this clonotype. The junction does not match germline at one end; this may be a read error. This chain connects TRBV29-1 to TRBJ2-7, with 10 bases aligning to TRBD1. Germline V gene lookup returns CDR1 SQVTM and CDR2 ANQGSEA. The CDR3 is made up of 14 amino acids. CDR3: CSVEGTGESYEQYF. CDR3 nucleotide sequence: TGCAGCGTGGAAGGGACAGGGGAGTCCTACGAGCAGTACTTC.

The chain joins TRBV11-2 to TRBJ1-1; 11 bases line up with TRBD1. The CDR3 has 17 residues. Trimming took 3 bases from V and 1 from J; bases not matched to a gene: 7. Germline V gene lookup returns CDR1 SGHAT and CDR2 FQNNGV. This CDR3 reads CASSFPGTGGTNTEAFF. The CDR3 region has the DNA TGTGCCAGCAGCTTCCCCGGGACAGGGGGAACGAACACTGAAGCTTTCTTT. The complete variable domain, with remaining parts taken from reference TRBV11-2 and TRBJ1-1, reads EAGVAQSPRYKIIEKRQSVAFWCNPISGHATLYWYQQILGQGPKLLIQFQNNGVVDDSQLPKDRFSAERLKGVDSTLKIQPAKLEDSAVYLCASSFPGTGGTNTEAFFGQGTRLTVV.

This clonotype has more than one count but fewer than ten. The chain links TRBV11-1 to TRBJ2-3; 7 positions agree with TRBD2. The CDR3 length is 17 residues. Per the germline V gene, CDR1 is SGHAT and CDR2 is FQDESV (reference sequence). V gave up 4 bases and J gave up 0 bases; unmatched junction bases: 10. DNA of the CDR3: TGTGCCAGCAGCTCCTCTTGGGAGGGGACTAGCACAGATACGCAGTATTTT. Its protein is CASSSSWEGTSTDTQYF.

The chain has TRBV11-2 and TRBJ2-6; D unresolved. CDR1 SGHAT and CDR2 FQNNGV come from the germline V gene. The CDR3 length is 15 residues. Between the trimmed V and J ends, which lost 6 bases and 0 bases, there was a span of 9 bases. The CDR3 loop is CASSFGYSGANVLTF. In DNA form, the CDR3 reads TGTGCCAGCAGTTTTGGATACTCTGGGGCCAACGTCCTGACTTTC.

This chain joins TRBV27 and TRBJ1-5; 7 bases map to TRBD1. The germline V gene has CDR1 MNHEY and CDR2 SMNVEV (reference sequence). This CDR3 region has 14 residues. The ends lost 5 bases at V and 7 bases at J; junction bases unmatched: 8. CDR3 sequence (DNA): TGTGCCAGCAGTGTACAGGGGACGGGCCAGCCCCAGCATTTT. It translates to CASSVQGTGQPQHF.

V is TRBV4-1 and J is TRBJ1-1; D call uncertain. The germline CDR1 and CDR2 sequences are MGHRA and YSYEKL. V was cut by 0 bases and J by 5 bases, with 19 bases left in between. The CDR3 contains 17 residues. The CDR3 DNA is TGCGCCAGCAGCCAAGATCCCCTCCTGGGGTATGGGACTGAAGCTTTCTTT. It specifies CASSQDPLLGYGTEAFF.

This sequence joins TRBV30 and TRBJ1-6, with D uncertain. Germline V gives CDR1 GTSNPN, CDR2 SVGIG (reference sequence). CDR3 size: 12 residues. Between the trimmed V and J ends, which lost 2 bases and 11 bases, there was a span of 10 bases. Written as DNA, the CDR3 is TGTGCCTGGAGTACGGGGAATCCACCCCTCCACTTT. Encoded protein: CAWSTGNPPLHF.

V and J are TRBV4-1 and TRBJ1-1; D unclear. Germline V gene sequence: CDR1 MGHRA, CDR2 YSYEKL. The germline V and J ends were trimmed by 2 bases and 5 bases, with 9 bases remaining between them. This CDR3 is built from 13 residues. The CDR3 here is CASSQTVGTEAFF. The CDR3 DNA reads as TGCGCCAGCAGCCAAACGGTGGGGACTGAAGCTTTCTTT.

The chain is built from TRBV6-2 or TRBV6-3 and TRBJ2-7, with D perhaps given as TRBD1 or TRBD2 (5 bases each). Germline V CDR1 and CDR2: MNHEY, SVGEGT. The V end was cut by 2 bases, the J end by 4 bases, with 15 bases between. CDR3 size: 15 residues. The CDR3 sequence is CASSYVGDGGYEQYF. The CDR3 DNA follows: TGTGCCAGCAGTTACGTGGGGGACGGCGGGTACGAGCAGTACTTC.

The rearrangement links TRBV7-2 to TRBJ1-6; 9 bases map to TRBD1. Germline V lookup: CDR1 SGHTA, CDR2 FQGNSA. CDR3 length equals 14 residues. Trimming removed 5 bases from V and 9 bases from J; junction bases left unmatched: 5. CDR3 loop: CASSPDRGSSPLHF. For the CDR3, the DNA is TGTGCCAGCAGCCCTGACAGGGGGAGTTCACCCCTCCACTTT.

This chain uses TRBV4-1 with TRBJ1-1; tentative D call: TRBD1 (5 bases). CDR3 length: 18 residues. From germline, CDR1 is MGHRA and CDR2 YSYEKL. V lost 4 bases and J 1 base, leaving 22 bases between the germline ends. Here the CDR3 DNA reads TGCGCCAGCAGCCTGCTTTATTATCCCGGCAGGGAGAACACTGAAGCTTTCTTT. It is translated as CASSLLYYPGRENTEAFF.

J is TRBJ2-5 and V is TRBV2; possibly TRBD1 or TRBD2 for D (5 bases each). Germline-derived CDR1 and CDR2 are SNHLY and FYNNEI. Trimming cost V 10 bases and J 0 bases, with 9 bases left between them. This CDR3 has 12 residues. The CDR3 protein is CAIGGNQETQYF. The CDR3 nucleotides are TGTGCCATTGGGGGTAACCAAGAGACCCAGTACTTC.

V gene TRBV3-1 combines with J gene TRBJ1-1, with D possibly being TRBD1 (6 bases). The CDR3 extends over 19 amino acids. Germline V lookup: CDR1 LGHDT, CDR2 YNNKEL (reference sequence). The ends were cut back, 2 bases at V and 5 bases at J, with 27 bases in the middle. The CDR3 coding sequence is TGTGCCAGCAGCCAACAATCATCTCTCGGGGGGGGCGCGGAGACTGAAGCTTTCTTT. The encoded protein is CASSQQSSLGGGAETEAFF.

V and J are TRBV7-2 and TRBJ2-7; D not resolved. V dropped 7 bases and J dropped 2 bases, with 12 bases sitting between them. Germline values: CDR1 SGHTA, CDR2 FQGNSA. The CDR3 loop spans 13 amino acids. CDR3 protein: CASIVSGPYEQYF. The CDR3 DNA reads as TGTGCCAGCATCGTTTCAGGACCCTACGAGCAGTACTTC.

This clonotype was seen just once. V gene TRBV13 combines with J gene TRBJ1-6; D remains ambiguous. The CDR3 is 12 amino acids. Germline values: CDR1 PRHDT, CDR2 FYEKMQ (reference sequence). V shed 6 bases and J shed 8 bases, with 8 bases lying between them. Here the CDR3 DNA reads TGTGCCAGCAGTCAGATGGATTCACCCCTCCACTTT. It yields the protein CASSQMDSPLHF.

The genes are TRBV5-6 and TRBJ2-6; a possible D gene is TRBD2 (6 bases). The V end lost 2 bases, the J end lost 0 bases, and 12 bases lay between the germline ends. The CDR3 loop spans 17 amino acids. The germline V gene encodes CDR1 SGHDT and CDR2 YYEEEE. In nucleotides, the CDR3 is TGTGCCAGCAGCTTTGGGACGGGGGTCTCTGGGGCCAACGTCCTGACTTTC. Translating it yields CASSFGTGVSGANVLTF.

The chain is built from TRBV6-5 and TRBJ1-1; D not resolved. Germline V lookup: CDR1 MNHEY, CDR2 SVGAGI. The CDR3 is 13 residues long. Trimming removed 0 bases at V and 8 bases at J, with 10 bases between. The CDR3 DNA follows: TGTGCCAGCAGTTACTCGATTGGGAGGGAAGCTTTCTTT. This sequence encodes CASSYSIGREAFF.

This chain links TRBV28 with TRBJ1-5; 8 positions match TRBD1. CDR3 length: 18 amino acids. V dropped 3 bases and J dropped 2; count of bases not matched to a gene: 12. Germline lookup yields CDR1 MDHEN and CDR2 SYDVKM. CDR3 protein: CASSFPSSRGLGNQPQHF. CDR3 DNA: TGTGCCAGCAGTTTTCCGAGTTCCAGGGGGCTTGGCAATCAGCCCCAGCATTTT.

The CDR3 protein is CAWGTVYEQYF. The CDR3 nucleotides are TGTGCCTGGGGGACAGTCTACGAGCAGTACTTC. The V call is TRBV30, the J call TRBJ2-7; 7 bases map to TRBD1. Trimming at V came to 5 bases and at J to 3 bases, leaving 1 base not matched to a gene. This CDR3 is built from 11 residues. Germline lookup yields CDR1 GTSNPN and CDR2 SVGIG (reference sequence).

The gene calls are TRBV19 and TRBJ1-4; weak D call: TRBD1 (5 bases). The CDR3 has 16 amino acids. V shed 8 bases and J shed 10 bases, with 26 bases lying between them. Germline V CDR1 and CDR2: LNHDA, SQIVND (reference sequence). The CDR3: CASGDRANTPRGKLFF. The CDR3 nucleotides read TGTGCCAGTGGGGATCGAGCCAATACCCCTAGGGGAAAACTGTTTTTT. Full variable domain (outside the CDR3, taken from reference TRBV19 and TRBJ1-4): DGGITQSPKYLFRKEGQNVTLSCEQNLNHDAMYWYRQDPGQGLRLIYYSQIVNDFQKGDIAEGYSVSREKKESFPLTVTSAQKNPTAFYLCASGDRANTPRGKLFFGSGTQLSVL.

The V gene is TRBV30, the J gene TRBJ2-2; no clear D gene. Germline V gives CDR1 GTSNPN, CDR2 SVGIG (reference sequence). The CDR3 has 12 amino acids. V gave up 5 bases and J gave up 8 bases, with 12 bases separating them. CDR3 DNA sequence: TGTGCCTGGGGTGGTAATACGGGGGAGCTGTTTTTT. Translated: CAWGGNTGELFF.

The chain uses TRBV19 and TRBJ1-5, with TRBD1 matching 7 bases. Looked up from germline, CDR1 is LNHDA and CDR2 is SQIVND (reference sequence). The CDR3 runs to 17 residues. Losses at the gene ends were 7 bases for V and 1 base for J; bases not matched to a gene: 13. The DNA for the CDR3 is TGTGCCAGTACCGCGGACAGGTCAGAGGCGAGCAATCAGCCCCAGCATTTT. Amino acids: CASTADRSEASNQPQHF.

This chain links TRBV27 with TRBJ2-3, with D possibly called TRBD1 or TRBD2 (5 bases each). The V gene lost 5 bases and the J gene lost 6 bases, with 12 bases spanning the gap. The CDR3 is 13 residues long. Germline loops: CDR1 MNHEY, CDR2 SMNVEV (reference sequence). CDR3 loop: CASSPIGTDTQYF. DNA of the CDR3: TGTGCCAGCAGTCCGATAGGGACGGATACGCAGTATTTT.

The chain uses TRBV7-6 and TRBJ1-1; D unresolved. The V and J ends lost 5 bases and 2 bases respectively, with 6 bases between them. The CDR3 spans 12 residues. Germline assignment: CDR1 SGHVS and CDR2 FNYEAQ. The CDR3 sequence is CASSPANTEAFF. The DNA for the CDR3 is TGTGCCAGCAGCCCCGCCAACACTGAAGCTTTCTTT.

The chain joins TRBV5-1 to TRBJ2-7; 8 positions agree with TRBD1. The CDR3 has 13 amino acids. Trimming removed 7 bases from V and 5 bases from J; junction bases left unmatched: 8. Per the germline V gene, CDR1 is SGHRS and CDR2 is YFSETQ. CDR3 DNA sequence: TGCGCCAGCCGCGGACAGGGAAGTAACGAGCAGTACTTC. Its translation is CASRGQGSNEQYF.

The CDR3 DNA reads TGCAGCGCCCAACGGACAGACCCGTACAATGAGCAGTTCTTC. Residues: CSAQRTDPYNEQFF. This rearrangement joins TRBV29-1 to TRBJ2-1, with D possibly TRBD1 on 6 matching bases. Looked up from germline, CDR1 is SQVTM and CDR2 is ANQGSEA. V gave up 7 bases and J gave up 4 bases, with 17 bases separating them. The CDR3 is made up of 14 amino acids.

The chain has TRBV5-6 and TRBJ2-4; D could derive from TRBD1 or TRBD2 (6 bases each). CDR3 size: 13 residues. V was cut by 2 bases and J by 8 bases, with 11 bases left in between. Germline V gene data show CDR1 as SGHDT and CDR2 as YYEEEE. The CDR3 protein is CASSFGRQDIQYF. The CDR3 DNA is TGTGCCAGCAGCTTCGGGAGACAGGACATTCAGTACTTC. The full variable domain, rest sourced from reference TRBV5-6 and TRBJ2-4, is DAGVTQSPTHLIKTRGQQVTLRCSPKSGHDTVSWYQQALGQGPQFIFQYYEEEERQRGNFPDRFSGHQFPNYSSELNVNALLLGDSALYLCASSFGRQDIQYFGAGTRLSVL.

This chain uses TRBV27 with TRBJ2-7; D might be TRBD2 (5 bases). The CDR3 spans 14 residues. CDR1 is MNHEY and CDR2 is SMNVEV in the germline V gene (reference sequence). V was pared by 2 bases and J by 3 bases, with 11 bases between. CDR3 coding DNA: TGTGCCAGCAGTTTAGCGAGGGCCGGCTACGAGCAGTACTTC. Amino acids: CASSLARAGYEQYF.

The chain uses TRBV30 and TRBJ1-1, with 10 nucleotides matching TRBD1. With V trimmed by 4 bases and J by 4 bases, 3 bases remained unmatched. The CDR3 is 13 amino acids. Germline V lookup: CDR1 GTSNPN, CDR2 SVGIG (reference sequence). CDR3 in DNA: TGTGCCTGGACCCGACAGGGGGCCACTGAAGCTTTCTTT. Translation: CAWTRQGATEAFF.

This chain links TRBV6-5 with TRBJ2-7; D remains ambiguous. The germline CDR1 and CDR2 sequences are MNHEY and SVGAGI. The ends were cut back, 6 bases at V and 7 bases at J, with 10 bases in the middle. The CDR3 spans 11 residues. CDR3 nucleotide sequence: TGTGCCAGCAGGTTGGAAGGGGAGCAGTACTTC. Encoded protein: CASRLEGEQYF.

This clonotype was detected once. The chain recombines TRBV5-1 with TRBJ2-7; TRBD2 matches at 9 bases. V lost 4 bases and J lost 0; bases outside the gene matches: 5. Germline CDR1 and CDR2: SGHRS and YFSETQ. The CDR3 totals 15 residues. The CDR3 DNA sequence: TGCGCCAGCAGCCCTGGACTAGCGCCCTCCTACGAGCAGTACTTC. This codes for CASSPGLAPSYEQYF.

This chain connects TRBV14 to TRBJ2-7; no reliable D call. Trimming left V 5 bases short and J 3 bases short, with 8 bases between. Germline CDR1 and CDR2: SGHDN and FVKESK. The CDR3 sequence is 12 residues long. The CDR3 protein is CASSLGFYEQYF. The DNA for the CDR3 is TGTGCCAGCAGCTTAGGGTTCTACGAGCAGTACTTC.